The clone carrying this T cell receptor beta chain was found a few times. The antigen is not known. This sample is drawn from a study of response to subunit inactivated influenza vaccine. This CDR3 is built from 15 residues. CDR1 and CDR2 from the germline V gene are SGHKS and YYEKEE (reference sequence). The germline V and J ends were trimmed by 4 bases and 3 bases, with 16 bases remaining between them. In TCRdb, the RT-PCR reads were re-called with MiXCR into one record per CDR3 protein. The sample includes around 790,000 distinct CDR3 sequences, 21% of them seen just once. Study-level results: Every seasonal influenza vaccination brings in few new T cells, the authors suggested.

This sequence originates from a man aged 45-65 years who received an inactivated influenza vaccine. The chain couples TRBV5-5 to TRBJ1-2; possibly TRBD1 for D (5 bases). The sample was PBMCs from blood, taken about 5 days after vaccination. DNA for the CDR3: TGTGCCAGCAGCCCGATGGGGCAGGGTGACTATGGCTACACCTTC. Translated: CASSPMGQGDYGYTF.